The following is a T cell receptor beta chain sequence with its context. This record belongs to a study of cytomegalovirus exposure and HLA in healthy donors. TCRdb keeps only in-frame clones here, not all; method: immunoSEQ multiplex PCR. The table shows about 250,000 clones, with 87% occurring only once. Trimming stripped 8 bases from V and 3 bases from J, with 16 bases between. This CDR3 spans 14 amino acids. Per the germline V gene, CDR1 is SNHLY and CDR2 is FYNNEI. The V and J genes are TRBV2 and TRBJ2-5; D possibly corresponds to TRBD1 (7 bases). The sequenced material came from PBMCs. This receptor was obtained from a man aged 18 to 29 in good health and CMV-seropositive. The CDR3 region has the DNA TGTGCCAGCCGGGCAGGGGGGACGGAAGAGACCCAGTACTTC. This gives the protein CASRAGGTEETQYF.